These T cell receptor beta chains were read from a single sample in a study of patients and donors after allogeneic stem cell transplantation. TCRdb analysed the RT-PCR reads with MiXCR anew, one entry per CDR3 protein. This sample yields over 350,000 distinct CDR3 sequences, of which more than 15% are seen a single time; around 6.8% belongs to the top ten. The material sequenced was blood, either unsorted or a sorted T cell fraction (not recorded which). The receptors were gathered from a human donor who was either an allogeneic HSCT recipient or a stem cell or donor lymphocyte infusion donor (not recorded which). It is not recorded whose cells these are; they may come from a transplant donor. Each CDR3 is given with its conserved first and last residue. The order of the fields is D gene, V gene, J gene, clone size, CDR3 DNA, CDR3 protein. The D gene is left open where the match is weak. The size field is filled for only some rows; it gives once, few, many or a size class.

D: -; V: TRBV30; J: TRBJ2-1; size: -; DNA: TGTGCCTGGAGTGTAGTACAGGGACGTGAGCAGTTCTTC; CDR3: CAWSVVQGREQFF
D: TRBD2; V: TRBV9; J: TRBJ2-5; size: -; DNA: TGTGCCAGCAGCGTAGCGGCGGGGGTGGGGACCCAGTACTTC; CDR3: CASSVAAGVGTQYF
D: TRBD2; V: TRBV6-1; J: TRBJ2-3; size: many; DNA: TGTGCCAGCAGTCCCCCGGGGCTAGCGGGGGTCCGCGATACGCAGTATTTT; CDR3: CASSPPGLAGVRDTQYF
D: TRBD2; V: TRBV5-6; J: TRBJ2-1; size: -; DNA: TGTGCCAGCAGCCTAGAGGAACTAGCGCGCAACAATGAGCAGTTCTTC; CDR3: CASSLEELARNNEQFF
D: -; V: TRBV25-1; J: TRBJ2-3; size: -; DNA: TGTGCCAGCAGGGATAGGAATGGATTCACAGATACGCAGTATTTT; CDR3: CASRDRNGFTDTQYF
D: TRBD2; V: TRBV20-1; J: TRBJ2-7; size: few; DNA: TGCAGTGCTCGTACCGGGACTAGCTCCTACGAGCAGTACTTC; CDR3: CSARTGTSSYEQYF
D: -; V: TRBV12-3/TRBV12-4; J: TRBJ2-7; size: many; DNA: TGTGCCAGCAGTTTAGCGCGGCAGATAACCTACGAGCAGTACTTC; CDR3: CASSLARQITYEQYF
D: TRBD1; V: TRBV11-2; J: TRBJ2-2; size: -; DNA: TGTGCCAGCAGCTTAGTTGGGGGCTGGACAGGGGACACCGGGGAGCTGTTTTTT; CDR3: CASSLVGGWTGDTGELFF
D: -; V: TRBV12-3/TRBV12-4; J: TRBJ2-2; size: -; DNA: TGTGCCAGCAGTTCAAGGCGGATCACCGGGGAGCTGTTTTTT; CDR3: CASSSRRITGELFF
D: -; V: TRBV12-3/TRBV12-4; J: TRBJ2-3; size: -; DNA: TGTGCCAGCACCCCATTTTTCCGAGATACGCAGTATTTT; CDR3: CASTPFFRDTQYF
D: TRBD2; V: TRBV10-3; J: TRBJ2-1; size: -; DNA: TGTGCCATCAGGGGACTAGTCAATGAGCAGTTCTTC; CDR3: CAIRGLVNEQFF
D: -; V: TRBV12-3/TRBV12-4; J: TRBJ2-2; size: -; DNA: TGTGCCAGCAGTTTAGCTAAGGGCAGCGAGCGGTCCACCGGGGAGCTGTTTTTT; CDR3: CASSLAKGSERSTGELFF
D: -; V: TRBV2; J: TRBJ2-5; size: -; DNA: TGTGCCAGCAGTGAAGCGCTTAGCTCCCAAGAGACCCAGTACTTC; CDR3: CASSEALSSQETQYF
D: -; V: TRBV5-1; J: TRBJ1-1; size: -; DNA: TGCGCCAGCAGCTCCTCATCAGGGAGCACTGAAGCTTTCTTT; CDR3: CASSSSSGSTEAFF
D: -; V: TRBV29-1; J: TRBJ1-1; size: many; DNA: TGCAGCGTCGCGGGACGGATGAACACTGAAGCTTTCTTT; CDR3: CSVAGRMNTEAFF
D: TRBD2; V: TRBV3-1; J: TRBJ2-3; size: -; DNA: TGTGCCAGCAGCCAAGTGGCCAGCACTAGCGGGGGGATCTCAGATACGCAGTATTTT; CDR3: CASSQVASTSGGISDTQYF
D: -; V: TRBV30; J: TRBJ2-2; size: -; DNA: TGTGCCTGGAGTTATGCTCGGGAGCTGTTTTTT; CDR3: CAWSYARELFF
D: TRBD1; V: TRBV12-3/TRBV12-4; J: TRBJ2-3; size: few; DNA: TGTGCCAGCAGTTTCAGGGGGCGAAGCACAGATACGCAGTATTTT; CDR3: CASSFRGRSTDTQYF
D: -; V: TRBV5-1; J: TRBJ2-7; size: -; DNA: TGCGCCAGCAGCTTTGAGGGGTCCTACGAGCAGTACTTC; CDR3: CASSFEGSYEQYF
D: TRBD1; V: TRBV7-9; J: TRBJ2-5; size: few; DNA: TGTGCCAGCAGCCCGAAACGGTCGACAGGGAAAGAGACCCAGTACTTC; CDR3: CASSPKRSTGKETQYF
D: -; V: TRBV5-5; J: TRBJ2-7; size: -; DNA: TGTGCCAGCAGCTTATCAGGGGCGGCCGACGAGCAGTACTTC; CDR3: CASSLSGAADEQYF
D: -; V: TRBV24-1; J: TRBJ2-7; size: -; DNA: TGTGCCACCAGTGTCACATCGAAGGGGATCTACGAGCAGTACTTC; CDR3: CATSVTSKGIYEQYF
D: -; V: TRBV12-3/TRBV12-4; J: TRBJ1-2; size: many; DNA: TGTGCCAGCAGTCCCCGGCGCGTTGGCTACACCTTC; CDR3: CASSPRRVGYTF
D: TRBD2; V: TRBV11-1; J: TRBJ2-1; size: few; DNA: TGTGCCAGCAGCTTAGATTTGAGGAGGGTAGCGGGAGACTTTTCCAATGAGCAGTTCTTC; CDR3: CASSLDLRRVAGDFSNEQFF
D: -; V: TRBV7-6; J: TRBJ1-6; size: -; DNA: TGTGCCAGCAGCTTATGGGGACGGAATAATTCACCCCTCCACTTT; CDR3: CASSLWGRNNSPLHF
D: TRBD2; V: TRBV6-5; J: TRBJ2-2; size: -; DNA: TGTGCCAGCAGTTACTCCACTAGCGGGGGGGCCGCCGGGGAGCTGTTTTTT; CDR3: CASSYSTSGGAAGELFF
D: TRBD1; V: TRBV4-2; J: TRBJ2-6; size: many; DNA: TGTGCCAGCAGCAGATGGATTCTGGACAGGGTATCCGGGGCCAACGTCCTGACTTTC; CDR3: CASSRWILDRVSGANVLTF
D: -; V: TRBV9; J: TRBJ2-3; size: -; DNA: TGTGCCAGCAGCGTTAAGTTCAGCACAGATACGCAGTATTTT; CDR3: CASSVKFSTDTQYF
D: TRBD1; V: TRBV20-1; J: TRBJ2-3; size: few; DNA: TGCAGTGCCCTCAGGGGGCGTCTGGATACGCAGTATTTT; CDR3: CSALRGRLDTQYF
D: TRBD2; V: TRBV5-4; J: TRBJ2-5; size: -; DNA: TGTGCCAGCAGCTGGACTAGCTACCAAGAGACCCAGTACTTC; CDR3: CASSWTSYQETQYF
D: -; V: TRBV7-9; J: TRBJ2-3; size: few; DNA: TGTGCCAGCAGCCCGAAGACAGGAAAGTCAGATACGCAGTATTTT; CDR3: CASSPKTGKSDTQYF
D: -; V: TRBV7-2; J: TRBJ1-2; size: -; DNA: TGTGCCAGCAGCTTAGTGGTTCTTAACTATGGCTACACCTTC; CDR3: CASSLVVLNYGYTF
D: -; V: TRBV12-3/TRBV12-4; J: TRBJ2-7; size: many; DNA: TGTGCCAGCAGTCCCCGGGCGATTTCCTACGAGCAGTACTTC; CDR3: CASSPRAISYEQYF
D: -; V: TRBV5-1; J: TRBJ2-6; size: -; DNA: TGCGCCAGCAGCTTGCGTCCGGGCTCTGGGGCCAACGTCCTGACTTTC; CDR3: CASSLRPGSGANVLTF
D: -; V: TRBV9; J: TRBJ2-7; size: -; DNA: TGTGCCAGCAGCGTAGGTGGCAGGGCGACCTACGAGCAGTACTTC; CDR3: CASSVGGRATYEQYF
D: TRBD1; V: TRBV9; J: TRBJ2-7; size: -; DNA: TGTGCCAGCAGCACCGGGACAGGGCCGTACGAGCAGTACTTC; CDR3: CASSTGTGPYEQYF
D: -; V: TRBV6-1; J: TRBJ1-1; size: few; DNA: TGTGCCAGCAGCCGCTTAGTTGGGACAGAAGCTTTCTTT; CDR3: CASSRLVGTEAFF
D: -; V: TRBV5-1; J: TRBJ2-1; size: -; DNA: TGCGCCAGCACCCAGGCCTACAATGAGCAGTTCTTC; CDR3: CASTQAYNEQFF
D: -; V: TRBV12-3/TRBV12-4; J: TRBJ1-2; size: many; DNA: TGTGCCAGCAGTGCGCAGGGTGACTATGGCTACACCTTC; CDR3: CASSAQGDYGYTF
D: -; V: TRBV25-1; J: TRBJ1-1; size: few; DNA: TGTGCCAGCAGTGAAAGAGGGTACACTGAAGCTTTCTTT; CDR3: CASSERGYTEAFF
D: -; V: TRBV2; J: TRBJ1-1; size: few; DNA: TGTGCCAGCAGCGTCATTATGAACACTGAAGCTTTCTTT; CDR3: CASSVIMNTEAFF
D: TRBD1; V: TRBV6-2/TRBV6-3; J: TRBJ2-2; size: few; DNA: TGTGCCAGCAGTCGACAGGGTACAATCACCGGGGAGCTGTTTTTT; CDR3: CASSRQGTITGELFF
D: -; V: TRBV14; J: TRBJ2-1; size: -; DNA: TGTGCCAGCAGCCAATTTATAGACAATGAGCAGTTCTTC; CDR3: CASSQFIDNEQFF
D: -; V: TRBV12-3/TRBV12-4; J: TRBJ1-5; size: many; DNA: TGTGCCAGCAGTTTACGGCAGGCCAAGAATCAGCCCCAGCATTTT; CDR3: CASSLRQAKNQPQHF